This TCR beta chain was observed in a study of blood T cell repertoires in COVID-19. There are 15 residues in the CDR3. Losses at the gene ends were 3 bases for V and 4 bases for J; bases not matched to a gene: 2. Germline CDR1 MNHEY, CDR2 SMNVEV (reference sequence). Only in-frame clones appear in the TCRdb table, and some are missing; sequencing was by immunoSEQ multiplex PCR. This table has under 250,000 clones, about 85% appearing once. V usage is TRBV27 and J usage is TRBJ2-7, with 14 bases matching TRBD2. This TCR was recovered from a man younger than 40 who had recovered from COVID-19. The sequenced sample consisted of PBMCs or T cells enriched from blood (not recorded which). The CDR3 nucleotides read TGTGCCAGCAGTTTGGGACTAGCGGGAGTATACGAGCAGTACTTC. As protein: CASSLGLAGVYEQYF.